This TCR beta chain is from a study of shared clonotypes between healthy human individuals. The overall study: Donors had three CD4 naive, three CD4 memory, two CD8 naive and one CD8 memory plate apiece.

Some clones are missing from TCRdb's copy, which holds only in-frame ones; the method was immunoSEQ multiplex PCR. The sample holds over a million clones, about 84% seen once. V shed 3 bases, J shed 2 bases, and the junction held 4 bases outside the gene matches. Looked up from germline, CDR1 is KGHSH and CDR2 is LQKENI. CDR3 length: 15 residues. Subsets obtained from CD4+ cells comprised CD45RA+ naive and CD45RA-negative memory cells. This rearrangement joins TRBV18 to TRBJ1-2, with 9 bases matching TRBD1. Sequenced input: memory CD4+ T cells from PBMCs. Subset: CD45RA-negative fraction. The receptor was derived from a man between 18 and 29 years old in good health. Some clones in this sample may be carry-over from other donors' samples. The DNA of the CDR3 is TGTGCCAGCTCACCCGGGGGACAGGGCAACTATGGCTACACCTTC. It yields the protein CASSPGGQGNYGYTF.